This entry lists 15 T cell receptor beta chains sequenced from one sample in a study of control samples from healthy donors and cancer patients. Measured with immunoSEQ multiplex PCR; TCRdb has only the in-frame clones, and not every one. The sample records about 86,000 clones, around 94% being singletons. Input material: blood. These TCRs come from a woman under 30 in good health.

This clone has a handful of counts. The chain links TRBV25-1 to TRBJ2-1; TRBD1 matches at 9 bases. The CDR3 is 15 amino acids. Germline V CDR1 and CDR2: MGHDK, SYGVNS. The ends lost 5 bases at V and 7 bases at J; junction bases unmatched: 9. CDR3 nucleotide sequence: TGTGCCAGCAGTCCCGGGACAGGGAATATGAATGAGCAGTTCTTC. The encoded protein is CASSPGTGNMNEQFF.

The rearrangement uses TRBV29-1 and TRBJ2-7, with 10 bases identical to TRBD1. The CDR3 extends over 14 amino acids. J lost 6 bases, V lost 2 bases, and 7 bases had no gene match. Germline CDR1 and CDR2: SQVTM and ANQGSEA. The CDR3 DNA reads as TGCAGCGTTGAACGGGGACAGGGGTTTACCGAGCAGTACTTC. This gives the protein CSVERGQGFTEQYF.

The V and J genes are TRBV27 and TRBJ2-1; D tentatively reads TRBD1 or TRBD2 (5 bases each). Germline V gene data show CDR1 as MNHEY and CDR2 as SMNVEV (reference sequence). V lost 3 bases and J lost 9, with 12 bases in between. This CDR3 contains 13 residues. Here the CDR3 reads CASSFPGTGEQFF. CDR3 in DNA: TGTGCCAGCAGTTTTCCAGGGACGGGTGAGCAGTTCTTC.

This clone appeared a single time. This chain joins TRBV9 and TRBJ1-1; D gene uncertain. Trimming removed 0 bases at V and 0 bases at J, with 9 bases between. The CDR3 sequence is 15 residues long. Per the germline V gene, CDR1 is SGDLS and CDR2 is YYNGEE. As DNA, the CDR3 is TGTGCCAGCAGCGTAGAACCAGATATGAACACTGAAGCTTTCTTT. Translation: CASSVEPDMNTEAFF.

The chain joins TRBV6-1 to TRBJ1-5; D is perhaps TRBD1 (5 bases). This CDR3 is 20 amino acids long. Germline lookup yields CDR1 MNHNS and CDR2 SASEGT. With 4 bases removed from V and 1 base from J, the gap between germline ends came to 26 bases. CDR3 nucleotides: TGTGCCAGCAGTGCCCCGTCCCCTGTCATGCGGGGCAAGAGCAATCAGCCCCAGCATTTT. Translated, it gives CASSAPSPVMRGKSNQPQHF.

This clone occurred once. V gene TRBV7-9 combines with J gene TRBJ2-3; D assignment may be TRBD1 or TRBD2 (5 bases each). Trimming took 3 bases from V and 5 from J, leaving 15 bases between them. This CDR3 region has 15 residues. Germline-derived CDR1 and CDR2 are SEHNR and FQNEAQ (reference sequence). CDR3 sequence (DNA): TGTGCCAGCAGCTTCCGGGACCCTCTGGGAGATACGCAGTATTTT. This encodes CASSFRDPLGDTQYF.

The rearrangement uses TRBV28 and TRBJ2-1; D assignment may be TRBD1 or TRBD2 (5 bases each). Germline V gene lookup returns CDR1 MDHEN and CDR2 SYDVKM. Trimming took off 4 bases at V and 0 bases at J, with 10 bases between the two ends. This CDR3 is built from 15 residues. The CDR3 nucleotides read TGTGCCAGCAGTTCCGGGGCCAGCTCCTACAATGAGCAGTTCTTC. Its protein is CASSSGASSYNEQFF.

CDR3 in DNA: TGCGCCAGCAGCCCAAGGGGTTCCGGAAACACCATATATTTT. It is translated as CASSPRGSGNTIYF. The rearrangement links TRBV5-1 to TRBJ1-3, with a possible D match to TRBD1 (5 bases). The CDR3 has 14 residues. V was clipped by 4 bases and J by 4 bases, with 12 bases between them. Germline values: CDR1 SGHRS, CDR2 YFSETQ.

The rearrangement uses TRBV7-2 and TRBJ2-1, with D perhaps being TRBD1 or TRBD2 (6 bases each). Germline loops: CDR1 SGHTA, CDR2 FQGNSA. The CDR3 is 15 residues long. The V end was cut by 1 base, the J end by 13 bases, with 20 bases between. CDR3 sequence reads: CASSLGLEGDLRQFF. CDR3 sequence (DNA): TGTGCCAGCAGCTTAGGTTTGGAGGGGGATCTAAGACAGTTCTTC.

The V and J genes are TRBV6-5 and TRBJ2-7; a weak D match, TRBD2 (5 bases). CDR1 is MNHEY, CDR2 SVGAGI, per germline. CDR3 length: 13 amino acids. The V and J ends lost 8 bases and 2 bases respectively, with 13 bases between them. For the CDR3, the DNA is TGTGCCAGCGATGCGGGTCACACCTACGAGCAGTACTTC. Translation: CASDAGHTYEQYF.

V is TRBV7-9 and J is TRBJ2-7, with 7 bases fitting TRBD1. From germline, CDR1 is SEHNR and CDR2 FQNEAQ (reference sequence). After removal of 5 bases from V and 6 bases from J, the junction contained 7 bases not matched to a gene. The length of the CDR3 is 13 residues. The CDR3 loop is CASSTRTGLEQYF. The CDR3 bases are TGTGCCAGCAGCACACGGACAGGCCTCGAGCAGTACTTC.

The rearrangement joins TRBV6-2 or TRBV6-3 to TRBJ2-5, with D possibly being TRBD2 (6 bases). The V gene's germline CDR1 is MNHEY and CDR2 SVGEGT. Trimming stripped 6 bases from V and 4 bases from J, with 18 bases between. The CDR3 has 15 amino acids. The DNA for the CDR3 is TGTGCCAGCAGCGGCGTGGGGGGTCGACGAGAGACCCAGTACTTC. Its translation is CASSGVGGRRETQYF.

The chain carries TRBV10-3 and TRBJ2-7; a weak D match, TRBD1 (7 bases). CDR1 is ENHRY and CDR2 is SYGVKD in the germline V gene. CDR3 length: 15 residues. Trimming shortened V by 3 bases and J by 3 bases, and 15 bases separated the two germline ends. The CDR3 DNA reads TGTGCCATCAGTGACAGGGGGGTAAGCCTCTACGAGCAGTACTTC. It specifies CAISDRGVSLYEQYF.

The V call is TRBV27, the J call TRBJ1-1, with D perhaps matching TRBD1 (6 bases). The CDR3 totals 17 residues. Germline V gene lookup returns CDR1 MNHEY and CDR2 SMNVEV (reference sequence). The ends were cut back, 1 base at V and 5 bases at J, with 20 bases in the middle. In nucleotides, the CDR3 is TGTGCCAGCAGTTTATGGTCCCAGTGGGGGGCTGCAACTGAAGCTTTCTTT. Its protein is CASSLWSQWGAATEAFF.

CDR3 nucleotide sequence: TGCGCCAGCAGCTTGGGTACAGTCTATAGCTCCTACGAGCAGTACTTC. Its translation: CASSLGTVYSSYEQYF. The chain couples TRBV5-1 to TRBJ2-7, with no clear D. Germline V gives CDR1 SGHRS, CDR2 YFSETQ. The CDR3 is 16 residues long. The V and J ends lost 0 bases and 0 bases respectively, with 13 bases between them.